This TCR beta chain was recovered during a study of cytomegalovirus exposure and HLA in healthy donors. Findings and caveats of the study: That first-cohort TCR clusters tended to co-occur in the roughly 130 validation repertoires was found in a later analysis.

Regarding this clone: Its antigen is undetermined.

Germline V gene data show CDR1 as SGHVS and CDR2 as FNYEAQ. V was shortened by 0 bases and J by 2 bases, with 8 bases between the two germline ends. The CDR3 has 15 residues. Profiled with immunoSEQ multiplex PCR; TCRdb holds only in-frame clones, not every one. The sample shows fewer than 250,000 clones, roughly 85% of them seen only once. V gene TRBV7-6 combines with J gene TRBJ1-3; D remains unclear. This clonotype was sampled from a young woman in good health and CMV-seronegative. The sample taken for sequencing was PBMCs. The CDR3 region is CASSLAREAGNTIYF. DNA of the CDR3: TGTGCCAGCAGCTTAGCCCGGGAGGCTGGAAACACCATATATTTT. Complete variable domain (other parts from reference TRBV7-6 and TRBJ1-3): GAGVSQSPRYKVTKRGQDVALRCDPISGHVSLYWYRQALGQGPEFLTYFNYEAQQDKSGLPNDRFSAERPEGSISTLTIQRTEQRDSAMYRCASSLAREAGNTIYFGEGSWLTVV.